The 22 T cell receptor beta chains below were found in one sample sequenced in a study of T-cell memory formation after mild COVID-19. Each CDR3 protein gets one entry after TCRdb re-called the 5' RACE reads with MiXCR. The table includes about 470,000 distinct CDR3 sequences, approximately 25% detected once. Sequencing input: PBMCs or a T cell subset sorted from them (not recorded which). Receptor source: an adult woman who had mild COVID-19 (a few samples of this study predate the infection). Cell type and time point are not known.

The CDR3 coding sequence is TGTGCCAGCAGCTTGGGAGGACAAACTGAAGCTTTCTTT. Translation: CASSLGGQTEAFF. J is TRBJ1-1 and V is TRBV7-9; D is perhaps TRBD1 (5 bases). The CDR3 is made up of 13 amino acids. Germline CDR1 reads SEHNR; CDR2 reads FQNEAQ (reference sequence). Trimming cost V 3 bases and J 5 bases, with 10 bases left between them.

The genes are TRBV5-1 and TRBJ2-7; tentative D call: TRBD1 (5 bases). The germline V and J ends were trimmed by 0 bases and 3 bases, with 10 bases remaining between them. This CDR3 contains 14 residues. CDR1 and CDR2 (germline): SGHRS, YFSETQ. Here the CDR3 reads CASSLEQGFYEQYF. CDR3 in DNA: TGCGCCAGCAGCTTGGAGCAGGGATTCTACGAGCAGTACTTC.

The rearrangement links TRBV24-1 to TRBJ2-1, with D maybe TRBD1 (6 bases). The CDR3 totals 15 residues. Deletions cut 7 bases from V and 0 bases from J, with 12 bases between. The germline CDR1 and CDR2 sequences are KGHDR and SFDVKD. For the CDR3, the DNA is TGTGCCACCAGCCCAACAGGGCCCTCCTACAATGAGCAGTTCTTC. Translation: CATSPTGPSYNEQFF.

The gene calls are TRBV23-1 and TRBJ2-2; no definite D call. TRBV23-1 is an ORF, and what it does is uncertain. This CDR3 has 15 residues. V was pared by 4 bases and J by 5 bases, with 14 bases between. The DNA for the CDR3 is TGCGCCAGCAGTCTGAACGGCCACGGGACCGGGGAGCTGTTTTTT. Translated, it gives CASSLNGHGTGELFF.

This clonotype showed up many times. This chain links TRBV24-1 with TRBJ2-3; no definite D call. Germline values: CDR1 KGHDR, CDR2 SFDVKD. This CDR3 contains 17 residues. Trimming pared 4 bases from V and 10 bases from J, leaving 26 bases between. For the CDR3, the DNA is TGTGCCACCAGTGACCCGACCGGGCCCGTGGGAAGGAGTTCGCAGTATTTT. Translation: CATSDPTGPVGRSSQYF.

This chain links TRBV7-9 with TRBJ2-3; no definite D call. The CDR3 covers 15 residues. The germline gives CDR1 SEHNR, CDR2 FQNEAQ (reference sequence). The V end lost 2 bases, the J end lost 2 bases, and 11 bases lay between the germline ends. For the CDR3, the DNA is TGTGCCAGCAGCTTAATTGGCTTTAACACAGATACGCAGTATTTT. Translating it yields CASSLIGFNTDTQYF.

This chain connects TRBV9 to TRBJ2-3; 7 bases line up with TRBD2. The V gene's germline CDR1 is SGDLS and CDR2 YYNGEE. V lost 3 bases and J lost 5; bases outside the gene matches: 12. The CDR3 contains 16 residues. DNA for the CDR3: TGTGCCAGCAGCGCCAAGTGGCGGGAGTACATAGATACGCAGTATTTT. It specifies CASSAKWREYIDTQYF.

V usage is TRBV11-1 and J usage is TRBJ2-2, with a weak D call TRBD2 (6 bases). CDR3 size: 14 residues. Trimming took 2 bases from V and 3 from J, leaving 7 bases between them. Germline V lookup: CDR1 SGHAT, CDR2 FQDESV (reference sequence). Here the CDR3 DNA reads TGTGCCAGCAGCTTATGGGGGGACACCGGGGAGCTGTTTTTT. Translated, it gives CASSLWGDTGELFF.

This clonotype was seen a few times. The rearrangement uses TRBV29-1 and TRBJ2-1, with D perhaps given as TRBD1 or TRBD2 (5 bases each). CDR3 length equals 15 residues. Germline lookup yields CDR1 SQVTM and CDR2 ANQGSEA. Deletions cut 4 bases from V and 2 bases from J, with 15 bases between. The CDR3 nucleotides read TGCAGCGTTGCCCCGGTTGGGGGAACCTACAATGAGCAGTTCTTC. Translated, it gives CSVAPVGGTYNEQFF.

The chain has TRBV29-1 and TRBJ2-7; unclear D gene. The length of the CDR3 is 13 residues. The V gene lost 3 bases and the J gene lost 3 bases, with 12 bases spanning the gap. Germline V gene sequence: CDR1 SQVTM, CDR2 ANQGSEA. The CDR3 protein is CSVERLPGYEQYF. The DNA for the CDR3 is TGCAGCGTTGAGCGGCTGCCTGGCTACGAGCAGTACTTC.

The V call is TRBV9, the J call TRBJ2-7; 10 positions match TRBD2. V dropped 0 bases and J dropped 1; count of bases not matched to a gene: 4. The CDR3 totals 16 residues. Germline V gene sequence: CDR1 SGDLS, CDR2 YYNGEE. Here the CDR3 reads CASSVGLAGGSYEQYF. The CDR3 DNA reads as TGTGCCAGCAGCGTAGGTTTAGCGGGAGGTTCCTACGAGCAGTACTTC. The whole variable domain, remainder taken from reference TRBV9 and TRBJ2-7, is DSGVTQTPKHLITATGQRVTLRCSPRSGDLSVYWYQQSLDQGLQFLIQYYNGEERAKGNILERFSAQQFPDLHSELNLSSLELGDSALYFCASSVGLAGGSYEQYFGPGTRLTVT.

This clonotype was observed a few times. This chain uses TRBV29-1 with TRBJ2-1; 9 bases are shared with TRBD2. Germline-derived CDR1 and CDR2 are SQVTM and ANQGSEA. J gave up 5 bases and V 7 bases, and 9 bases lay outside the gene matches. This CDR3 contains 14 residues. The CDR3 region has the DNA TGCAGCGGGACTAGCGACCTGTGGGACAATGAGCAGTTCTTC. Amino acid sequence: CSGTSDLWDNEQFF.

This clonotype was seen only a few times. The rearrangement joins TRBV19 to TRBJ2-3, with D possibly TRBD2 on 6 matching bases. Between the trimmed V and J ends, which lost 7 bases and 2 bases, there was a span of 22 bases. The CDR3 is 17 residues long. Germline CDR1 and CDR2: LNHDA and SQIVND (reference sequence). The CDR3 nucleotides read TGTGCCAGTAATGGCCCAGGAGCGGGTATGGTCACAGATACGCAGTATTTT. Its translation: CASNGPGAGMVTDTQYF.

This chain joins TRBV24-1 and TRBJ1-3; no definite D call. The CDR3 runs 14 residues. Per the germline V gene, CDR1 is KGHDR and CDR2 is SFDVKD. The V gene lost 3 bases and the J gene lost 0 bases, with 5 bases spanning the gap. This CDR3 is CATSDVGSGNTIYF. In DNA, the CDR3 is TGTGCCACCAGTGATGTGGGCTCTGGAAACACCATATATTTT.

CDR3 nucleotides: TGTGCCAGCAGCTCCAGACTAGCGGGGGAGCAAGAGACCCAGTACTTC. Residues: CASSSRLAGEQETQYF. V is TRBV7-8 and J is TRBJ2-5, with 12 bases aligning to TRBD2. V was clipped by 4 bases and J by 2 bases; unmatched bases: 5. The germline V gene encodes CDR1 SGHVS and CDR2 FQNEAQ. CDR3 length equals 16 residues.

The J gene is TRBJ2-5, the V gene TRBV5-6; D is uncertain. Germline V gene sequence: CDR1 SGHDT, CDR2 YYEEEE. The CDR3 has 15 amino acids. V was trimmed by 4 bases and J by 0 bases, leaving 13 bases between them. The CDR3 here is CASSPPAIYQETQYF. The CDR3 region has the DNA TGTGCCAGCAGCCCCCCGGCCATTTACCAAGAGACCCAGTACTTC.

Here the CDR3 DNA reads TGTGCCACCCTTATGACAGGAGCTAACTATGGCTACACCTTC. It translates to CATLMTGANYGYTF. The gene calls are TRBV6-2 or TRBV6-3 and TRBJ1-2; tentatively, D is TRBD1 (6 bases). In germline, CDR1 is MNHEY, CDR2 SVGEGT. The CDR3 has 14 residues. With 10 bases removed from V and 0 bases from J, the gap between germline ends came to 15 bases.

This clonotype was observed a few times. This chain connects TRBV25-1 to TRBJ1-6, with 7 bases identical to TRBD1. There are 16 residues in the CDR3. Germline CDR1 is MGHDK and CDR2 is SYGVNS. J lost 2 bases, V lost 4 bases, and 5 bases had no gene match. The CDR3 protein is CASSATGWTYNSPLHF. The CDR3 DNA reads as TGTGCCAGCAGTGCGACAGGGTGGACCTATAATTCACCCCTCCACTTT.

This clonotype turned up a few times. This chain uses TRBV30 with TRBJ2-5; possible D gene TRBD2, 5 bases. Trimming stripped 5 bases from V and 7 bases from J, with 11 bases between. Germline CDR1 reads GTSNPN; CDR2 reads SVGIG (reference sequence). The CDR3 length is 11 residues. CDR3 nucleotides: TGTGCCTGGGACTATACGGGGACCCAGTACTTC. It is translated as CAWDYTGTQYF.

This clonotype was recorded a few times. The rearrangement joins TRBV4-2 to TRBJ2-7; TRBD2 aligns across 7 bases. V lost 0 bases and J lost 1; bases outside the gene matches: 9. Looked up from germline, CDR1 is LGHNA and CDR2 is YNFKEQ. CDR3 length: 17 amino acids. The CDR3, as DNA: TGTGCCAGCAGCCAAGATGTAGCGGGTATCTTTTCCTACGAGCAGTACTTC. The encoded protein is CASSQDVAGIFSYEQYF.

CDR3 coding DNA: TGTGCCAGCAGCCGAGGGAGAGAGGAAGAAAAACTGTTTTTT. This codes for CASSRGREEEKLFF. The chain joins TRBV7-8 to TRBJ1-4; D remains unclear. The germline gives CDR1 SGHVS, CDR2 FQNEAQ. Trimming took 5 bases from V and 8 from J, leaving 15 bases between them. This CDR3 spans 14 amino acids.

V usage is TRBV4-3 and J usage is TRBJ2-5, with 10 bases lining up with TRBD2. Germline V gives CDR1 LGHNA, CDR2 YSLEER. The CDR3 spans 16 residues. The ends lost 4 bases at V and 0 bases at J; junction bases unmatched: 5. Written as DNA, the CDR3 is TGCGCCAGCAGCCGGGGAGCGGGAGGGTACCAAGAGACCCAGTACTTC. It codes for CASSRGAGGYQETQYF.